The entry below describes one T cell receptor beta chain. The data originate from a study of blood T cell repertoires in COVID-19. The assay was immunoSEQ multiplex PCR, and TCRdb's table has in-frame clones only and misses some. The sample gives more than 250,000 clones, around 86% of which show up once; 3.6% is in the top ten. The germline CDR1 and CDR2 sequences are LNHDA and SQIVND (reference sequence). This CDR3 spans 15 amino acids. The V end lost 6 bases, the J end lost 2 bases, and 14 bases lay between the germline ends. The V gene is TRBV19, the J gene TRBJ1-5; D unclear. The sequencing input was peripheral blood. This sequence originates from a man between 18 and 35 years old with active or convalescent COVID-19. CDR3 protein: CASSPDGSGNQPQHF. In DNA form, the CDR3 reads TGTGCCAGTAGCCCGGACGGGAGCGGCAATCAGCCCCAGCATTTT.